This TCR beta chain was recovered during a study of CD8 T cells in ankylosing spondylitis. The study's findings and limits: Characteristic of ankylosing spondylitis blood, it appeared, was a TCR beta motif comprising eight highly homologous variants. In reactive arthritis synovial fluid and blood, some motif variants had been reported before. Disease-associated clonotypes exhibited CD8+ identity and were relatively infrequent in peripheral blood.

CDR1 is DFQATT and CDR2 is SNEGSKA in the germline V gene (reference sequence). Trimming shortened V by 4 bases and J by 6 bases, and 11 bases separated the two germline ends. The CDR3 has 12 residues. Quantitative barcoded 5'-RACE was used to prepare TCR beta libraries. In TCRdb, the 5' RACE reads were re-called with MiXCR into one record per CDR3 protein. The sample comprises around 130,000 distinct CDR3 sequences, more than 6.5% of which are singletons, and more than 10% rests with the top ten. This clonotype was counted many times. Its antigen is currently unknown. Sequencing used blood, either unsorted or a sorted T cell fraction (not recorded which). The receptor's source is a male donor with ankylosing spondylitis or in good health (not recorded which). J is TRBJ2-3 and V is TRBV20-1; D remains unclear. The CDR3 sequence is CSANPVRDTQYF. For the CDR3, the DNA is TGCAGTGCTAATCCGGTGCGGGATACGCAGTATTTT.